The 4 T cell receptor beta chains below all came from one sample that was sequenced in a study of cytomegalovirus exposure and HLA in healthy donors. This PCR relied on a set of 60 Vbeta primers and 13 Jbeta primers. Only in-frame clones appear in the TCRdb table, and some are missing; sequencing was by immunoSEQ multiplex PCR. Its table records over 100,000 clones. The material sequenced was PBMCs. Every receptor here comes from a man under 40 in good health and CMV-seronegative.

The CDR3 region is CASSLEGGGAIEQFF. The CDR3 DNA is TGCGCCAGCAGCTTGGAGGGCGGGGGGGCCATTGAGCAGTTCTTC. The rearrangement links TRBV5-1 to TRBJ2-1; 9 nucleotides agree with TRBD2. This CDR3 is 15 amino acids long. Germline V gene sequence: CDR1 SGHRS, CDR2 YFSETQ. J gave up 9 bases and V 0 bases, and 7 bases lay outside the gene matches.

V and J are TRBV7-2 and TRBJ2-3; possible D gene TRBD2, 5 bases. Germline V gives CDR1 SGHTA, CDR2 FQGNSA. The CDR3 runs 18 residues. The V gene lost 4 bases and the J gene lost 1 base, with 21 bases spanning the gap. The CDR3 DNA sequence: TGTGCCAGCAGCTCACTCAGCGGACCCATGTGGGGCACAGATACGCAGTATTTT. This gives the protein CASSSLSGPMWGTDTQYF.

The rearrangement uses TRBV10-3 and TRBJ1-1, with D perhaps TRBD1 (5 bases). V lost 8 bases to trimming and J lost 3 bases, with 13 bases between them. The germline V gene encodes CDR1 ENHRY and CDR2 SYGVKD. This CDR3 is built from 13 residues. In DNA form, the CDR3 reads TGTGCCATCCGGCAGGGTTCTTACACTGAAGCTTTCTTT. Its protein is CAIRQGSYTEAFF.

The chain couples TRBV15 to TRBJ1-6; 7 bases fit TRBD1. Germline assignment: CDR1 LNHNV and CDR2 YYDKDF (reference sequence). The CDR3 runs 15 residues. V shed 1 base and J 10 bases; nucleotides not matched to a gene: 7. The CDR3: CATSRGEAGGSPLHF. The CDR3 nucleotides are TGTGCCACCAGCAGAGGCGAGGCAGGGGGATCACCCCTCCACTTT.